This TCR beta chain was retrieved from a study of blood T cells in healthy people across ages. The authors ran a second PCR of roughly 6 to 12 cycles using a sample-barcoded 5' primer and a J-beta primer mix. MiXCR was run by TCRdb on the 5' RACE reads, yielding one entry per CDR3 protein. The profile shows 750,000 to 950,000 distinct CDR3 sequences, around 29% of them singletons. Researchers collected 7.5 to 10 milliliters of peripheral blood from every single donor. Isolation yielded PBMCs, at least 7 million per sample, in every case. The data were also submitted as part of a second study, on T cells of mothers and their children. From that study: RNA that had been extracted went wholly into cDNA synthesis, at roughly 1.5 ug per 15 ul.

The receptor comes from a woman aged 40-49 years in good health. Sequencing was performed on blood.

The CDR3 loop reads CASSLVGSGSGANVLTF. The CDR3 DNA reads as TGTGCCAGCAGCTTAGTTGGGTCTGGGTCCGGGGCCAACGTCCTGACTTTC. The chain combines TRBV11-2 with TRBJ2-6; D is undetermined. This CDR3 has 17 residues. Germline CDR1 SGHAT, CDR2 FQNNGV. Trimming cost V 1 base and J 4 bases, with 14 bases left between them.